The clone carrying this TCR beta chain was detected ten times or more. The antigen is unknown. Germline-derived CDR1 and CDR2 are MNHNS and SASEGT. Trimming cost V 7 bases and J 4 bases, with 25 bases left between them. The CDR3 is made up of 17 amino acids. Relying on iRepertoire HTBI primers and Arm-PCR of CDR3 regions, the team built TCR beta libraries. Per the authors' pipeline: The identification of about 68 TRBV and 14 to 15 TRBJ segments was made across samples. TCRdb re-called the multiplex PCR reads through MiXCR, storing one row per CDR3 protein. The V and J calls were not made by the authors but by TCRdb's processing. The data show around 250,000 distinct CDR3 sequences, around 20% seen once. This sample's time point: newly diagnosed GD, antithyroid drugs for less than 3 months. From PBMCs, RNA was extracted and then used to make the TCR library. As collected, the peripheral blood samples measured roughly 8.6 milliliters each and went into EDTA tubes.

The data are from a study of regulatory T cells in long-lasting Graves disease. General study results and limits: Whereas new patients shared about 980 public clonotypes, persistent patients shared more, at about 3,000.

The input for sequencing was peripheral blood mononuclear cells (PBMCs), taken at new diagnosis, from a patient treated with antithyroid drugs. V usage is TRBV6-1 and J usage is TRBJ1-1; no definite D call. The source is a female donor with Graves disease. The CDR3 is CASTEIRTVPRGTEAFF. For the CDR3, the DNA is TGTGCCAGCACTGAGATCAGAACCGTACCTAGAGGCACTGAAGCTTTCTTT.